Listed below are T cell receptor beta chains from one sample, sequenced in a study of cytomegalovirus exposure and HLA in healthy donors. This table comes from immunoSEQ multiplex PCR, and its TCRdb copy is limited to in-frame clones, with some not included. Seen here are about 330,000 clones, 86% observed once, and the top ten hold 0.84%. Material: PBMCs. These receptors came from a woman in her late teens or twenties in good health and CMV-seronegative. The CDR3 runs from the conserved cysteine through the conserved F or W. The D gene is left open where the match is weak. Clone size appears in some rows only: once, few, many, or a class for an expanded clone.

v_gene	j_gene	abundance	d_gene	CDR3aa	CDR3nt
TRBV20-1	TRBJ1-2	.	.	CSAMTDGYTF	TGCAGTGCCATGACAGATGGCTACACCTTC
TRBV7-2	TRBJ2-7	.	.	CASKRAHSYEQYF	TGTGCCAGCAAGAGGGCGCACTCCTACGAGCAGTACTTC
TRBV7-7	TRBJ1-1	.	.	CASSLSAGTEAFF	TGTGCCAGCAGCTTATCGGCGGGAACTGAAGCTTTCTTT
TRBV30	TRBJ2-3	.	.	CAWSEGVGTDTQYF	TGTGCCTGGAGTGAGGGGGTGGGCACAGATACGCAGTATTTT
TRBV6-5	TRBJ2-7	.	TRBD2	CASLAGHSYEQYF	TGTGCCAGCTTAGCGGGACACTCCTACGAGCAGTACTTC
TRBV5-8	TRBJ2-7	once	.	CASSLVAVGHEQYF	TGTGCCAGCAGCTTGGTAGCTGTAGGCCACGAGCAGTACTTC
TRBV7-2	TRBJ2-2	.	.	CASSLPTSTGELFF	TGTGCCAGCAGCTTACCTACCTCCACCGGGGAGCTGTTTTTT
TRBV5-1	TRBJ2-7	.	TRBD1	CASSPGQVPHGQYF	TGCGCCAGCAGCCCCGGACAGGTTCCCCATGGGCAGTACTTC
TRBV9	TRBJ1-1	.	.	CASSVGVGGTEAFF	TGTGCCAGCAGCGTAGGGGTAGGGGGCACTGAAGCTTTCTTT
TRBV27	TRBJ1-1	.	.	CASSLGHNLNTEAFF	TGTGCCAGCAGTTTGGGACACAATCTGAACACTGAAGCTTTCTTT
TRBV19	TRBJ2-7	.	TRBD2	CASSRGGAGSYEQYF	TGTGCCAGTAGTCGGGGAGGGGCAGGGTCCTACGAGCAGTACTTC
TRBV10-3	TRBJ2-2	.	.	CAISSTGELFF	TGTGCCATCAGCTCCACCGGGGAGCTGTTTTTT
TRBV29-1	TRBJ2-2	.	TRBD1	CSAAAGDREFWAGELFF	TGCAGCGCCGCCGCGGGGGACAGGGAGTTTTGGGCCGGGGAGCTGTTTTTT
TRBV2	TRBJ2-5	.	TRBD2	CASSGVGNSGNQETQYF	TGTGCCAGCAGTGGAGTAGGTAATAGCGGGAACCAAGAGACCCAGTACTTC
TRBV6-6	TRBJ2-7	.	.	CASTTTGGSSYEQYF	TGTGCCAGCACCACCACTGGAGGGAGTTCCTACGAGCAGTACTTC
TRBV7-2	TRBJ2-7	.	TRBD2	CASSLGAGGYEQYF	TGTGCCAGCAGCTTAGGAGCGGGGGGCTACGAGCAGTACTTC
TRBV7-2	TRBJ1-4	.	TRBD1	CASSSKTGVNEKLFF	TGTGCCAGCAGCTCCAAGACAGGGGTTAATGAAAAACTGTTTTTT
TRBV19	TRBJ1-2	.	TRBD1	CASRGQSVPGYTF	TGTGCCAGTAGGGGACAGTCGGTGCCTGGCTACACCTTC
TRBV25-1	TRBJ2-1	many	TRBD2	CASSEGSGVSSYNEQFF	TGTGCCAGCAGTGAAGGTAGCGGGGTCAGCTCCTACAATGAGCAGTTCTTC
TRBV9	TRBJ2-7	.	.	CASSSTGQAGGEVQYF	TGTGCCAGCAGCTCAACCGGACAGGCGGGCGGGGAGGTGCAGTACTTC
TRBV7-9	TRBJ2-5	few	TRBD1	CASSFTGAQETQYF	TGTGCCAGCAGCTTTACAGGGGCCCAAGAGACCCAGTACTTC
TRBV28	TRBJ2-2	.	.	CASSRGLGELFF	TGTGCCAGCAGTCGGGGACTGGGGGAGCTGTTTTTT
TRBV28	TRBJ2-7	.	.	CASSLSQAYEQYF	TGTGCCAGCAGTCTATCACAGGCCTACGAGCAGTACTTC
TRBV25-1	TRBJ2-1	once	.	CASSDQGNEQFF	TGTGCCAGCAGTGACCAGGGCAATGAGCAGTTCTTC
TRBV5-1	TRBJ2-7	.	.	CASGDQTAHEQYF	TGCGCCAGCGGAGACCAGACGGCTCACGAGCAGTACTTC
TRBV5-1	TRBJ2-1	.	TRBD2	CASSLDGTTHNEQFF	TGCGCCAGCAGCTTGGACGGGACTACACACAATGAGCAGTTCTTC
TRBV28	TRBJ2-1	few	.	CASSLWTQDEQFF	TGTGCCAGCAGTTTATGGACGCAGGATGAGCAGTTCTTC
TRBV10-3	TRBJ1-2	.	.	CAISSGGSVHGYTF	TGTGCCATCAGTTCCGGGGGTTCGGTCCATGGCTACACCTTC
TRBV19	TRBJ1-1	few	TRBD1	CASSITGVNTEAFF	TGTGCCAGTAGTATTACAGGGGTGAACACTGAAGCTTTCTTT
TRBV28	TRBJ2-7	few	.	CASTTGDSPYEQYF	TGTGCCAGCACCACAGGGGACTCCCCCTACGAGCAGTACTTC
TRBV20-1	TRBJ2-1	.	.	CSGKEYNEQFF	TGCAGTGGAAAAGAGTACAATGAGCAGTTCTTC
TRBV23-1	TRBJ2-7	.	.	CASSQSKRGEGPYEQYF	TGCGCCAGCAGTCAATCAAAAAGGGGGGAGGGCCCCTACGAGCAGTACTTC
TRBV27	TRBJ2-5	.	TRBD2	CASSMPPGLALRGVETQYF	TGTGCCAGCAGTATGCCCCCCGGACTAGCGCTCCGAGGGGTGGAGACCCAGTACTTC
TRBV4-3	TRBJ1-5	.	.	CASSQVLGGLMNQPQHF	TGCGCCAGCAGCCAGGTCCTTGGGGGGTTGATGAATCAGCCCCAGCATTTT
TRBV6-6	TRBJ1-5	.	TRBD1	CASSWGQAWKPQHF	TGTGCCAGCAGTTGGGGACAGGCGTGGAAGCCCCAGCATTTT
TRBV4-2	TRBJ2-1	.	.	CASSPERAYNEQFF	TGTGCCAGCAGCCCGGAGCGGGCATACAATGAGCAGTTCTTC
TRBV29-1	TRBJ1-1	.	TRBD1	CSVRRDRDTEAFF	TGCAGCGTTAGGCGGGACAGAGACACTGAAGCTTTCTTT
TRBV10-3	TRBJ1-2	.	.	CAISESQGVSYGYTF	TGTGCCATCAGTGAGTCACAGGGTGTTTCCTATGGCTACACCTTC
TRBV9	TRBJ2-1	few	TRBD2	CASAEGAGAYNEQFF	TGTGCCAGCGCGGAGGGAGCGGGAGCCTACAATGAGCAGTTCTTC
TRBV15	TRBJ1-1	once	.	CATSRGQPVNTEAFF	TGTGCCACCAGCAGAGGACAGCCCGTGAACACTGAAGCTTTCTTT
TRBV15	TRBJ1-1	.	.	CERSEAFF	TGCGAGAGGTCTGAAGCTTTCTTT
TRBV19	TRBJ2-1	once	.	CASSQAGMDEQFF	TGTGCCAGTAGTCAGGCGGGAATGGATGAGCAGTTCTTC
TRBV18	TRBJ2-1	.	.	CASSPTGNEQFF	TGTGCCAGCTCACCTACAGGAAATGAGCAGTTCTTC
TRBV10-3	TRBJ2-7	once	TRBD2	CAISESRTSWEEQYF	TGTGCCATCAGTGAGTCGAGGACTAGCTGGGAGGAGCAGTACTTC
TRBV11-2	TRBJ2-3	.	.	CASSLDRDWYAGQITDTQYF	TGTGCCAGCAGCTTAGATCGAGACTGGTACGCAGGACAGATCACAGATACGCAGTATTTT
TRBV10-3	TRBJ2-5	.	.	CAISGSTGTEETQYF	TGTGCCATCAGTGGATCGACAGGAACTGAAGAGACCCAGTACTTC
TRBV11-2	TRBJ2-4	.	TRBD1	CASSLDQGQEWKNIQYF	TGTGCCAGCAGCTTAGATCAGGGACAGGAATGGAAAAACATTCAGTACTTC
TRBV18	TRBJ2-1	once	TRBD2	CASSPSGTSGRNSYNEQFF	TGTGCCAGCTCACCATCCGGGACTAGCGGGAGGAACTCCTACAATGAGCAGTTCTTC
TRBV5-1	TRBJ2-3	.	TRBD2	CASSLAGGRGTDTQYF	TGCGCCAGCAGCTTGGCCGGCGGGAGGGGCACAGATACGCAGTATTTT
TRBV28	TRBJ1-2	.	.	CASSPALLGRGDYGYTF	TGTGCCAGCAGTCCCGCCCTGTTGGGCCGGGGGGACTATGGCTACACCTTC
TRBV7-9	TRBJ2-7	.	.	CASSRGAGTSYEQYF	TGTGCCAGCAGCCGGGGGGCGGGCACCTCCTACGAGCAGTACTTC
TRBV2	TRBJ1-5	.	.	CASSAAEGNQPQHF	TGTGCCAGCAGTGCGGCGGAGGGGAATCAGCCCCAGCATTTT
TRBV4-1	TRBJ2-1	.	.	CASSQGGDNEQFF	TGCGCCAGCAGCCAAGGGGGGGACAATGAGCAGTTCTTC
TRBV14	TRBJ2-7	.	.	CASSPGADNYEQYF	TGTGCCAGCAGCCCTGGGGCCGACAACTACGAGCAGTACTTC